This T cell receptor (beta chain) was identified in a study of CD8 T cells in ankylosing spondylitis. Study conclusions and caveats: CD8+ disease-linked clones were present at relatively low frequencies in blood. Made up of under 10 highly homologous variants, a TCR beta motif appeared characteristic of ankylosing spondylitis blood. Matched synovial fluid from ankylosing spondylitis patients was reported to be enriched for disease-linked clones.

V gave up 0 bases and J gave up 2 bases, with 11 bases separating them. The germline V gene has CDR1 LGHDT and CDR2 YNNKEL (reference sequence). CDR3 size: 15 residues. Regarding this clonotype: Its matching antigen is unknown.

The TCR beta libraries were generated through quantitative 5'-RACE incorporating molecular barcodes. TCRdb itself ran the 5' RACE reads through MiXCR, one entry per CDR3 protein. The sample shows approximately 350,000 distinct CDR3 sequences, about 15% of them seen only once. Sequencing was done on a sample of blood, either unsorted or a sorted T cell fraction (not recorded which). The sequence derives from a male donor with ankylosing spondylitis or in good health (not recorded which). The chain links TRBV3-1 to TRBJ2-7; D is possibly TRBD1 or TRBD2 (6 bases each). The CDR3 nucleotides are TGTGCCAGCAGCCAAGACGAGGGGGGACCCTACGAGCAGTACTTC. Protein product: CASSQDEGGPYEQYF.